This is a list of T cell receptor beta chains from one sample in a study of T cells in tuberculosis. Generated by immunoSEQ multiplex PCR, the TCRdb table keeps only in-frame clones and is missing some. The table records 30,000 to 40,000 clones, 91% of them present only once. The specimen sequenced was PBMCs. The receptors were gathered from a donor aged 10 to 29 with latent tuberculosis or without tuberculosis infection. Each CDR3 is given with its conserved first and last residue. Fields, in order: CDR3 protein, CDR3 DNA, V gene, J gene, clone size, D gene. The D gene is left open where the match is weak. Clone size, where shown, is once, few, many, or a class for clones that have expanded.

cdr3_aa: CASSPGHRDNEKLFF; cdr3_nt: TGTGCCAGCAGCCCTGGGCACAGGGATAATGAAAAACTGTTTTTT; v_call: TRBV7-9; j_call: TRBJ1-4; clone_size: .; d_call: .
cdr3_aa: CASSQGAVETQYF; cdr3_nt: TGCGCCAGCAGCCAGGGGGCCGTGGAGACCCAGTACTTC; v_call: TRBV4-1; j_call: TRBJ2-5; clone_size: .; d_call: .
cdr3_aa: CDRKPYEQYF; cdr3_nt: TGCGACAGAAAGCCCTACGAGCAGTACTTC; v_call: TRBV14; j_call: TRBJ2-7; clone_size: .; d_call: .
cdr3_aa: CASSLSGSYNEQFF; cdr3_nt: TGTGCCAGCAGCCTTAGCGGGAGCTACAATGAGCAGTTCTTC; v_call: TRBV7-8; j_call: TRBJ2-1; clone_size: .; d_call: TRBD2
cdr3_aa: CASSKGGGTEAFF; cdr3_nt: TGTGCCAGCAGCAAGGGAGGGGGCACTGAAGCTTTCTTT; v_call: TRBV9; j_call: TRBJ1-1; clone_size: .; d_call: .
cdr3_aa: CASSETTGQPQHF; cdr3_nt: TGTGCCAGCAGCGAAACGACAGGACAGCCCCAGCATTTT; v_call: TRBV13; j_call: TRBJ1-5; clone_size: .; d_call: .
cdr3_aa: CASSPMVGSTTSSAQPQHF; cdr3_nt: TGTGCCAGCAGCCCGATGGTGGGCAGTACAACGTCTTCGGCTCAGCCCCAGCATTTT; v_call: TRBV7-7; j_call: TRBJ1-5; clone_size: .; d_call: .
cdr3_aa: CASSLLGGNTEAFF; cdr3_nt: TGTGCCAGCAGTCTTCTAGGGGGTAACACTGAAGCTTTCTTT; v_call: TRBV28; j_call: TRBJ1-1; clone_size: .; d_call: .
cdr3_aa: CASSHSRTGALIPNYGYTF; cdr3_nt: TGTGCCAGCTCACACTCGAGGACAGGGGCGCTTATTCCTAACTATGGCTACACCTTC; v_call: TRBV18; j_call: TRBJ1-2; clone_size: .; d_call: TRBD1
cdr3_aa: CASSLGQGRYEQYF; cdr3_nt: TGTGCCAGCAGCCTCGGACAGGGTCGCTACGAGCAGTACTTC; v_call: TRBV7-2; j_call: TRBJ2-7; clone_size: .; d_call: TRBD1
cdr3_aa: CASSPRAGGQDTQYF; cdr3_nt: TGCGCCAGCAGCCCTCGAGCGGGAGGCCAAGATACGCAGTATTTT; v_call: TRBV5-1; j_call: TRBJ2-3; clone_size: .; d_call: TRBD2
cdr3_aa: CASSPGLSNTIYF; cdr3_nt: TGTGCCAGCAGCCCAGGCCTGTCTAACACCATATATTTT; v_call: TRBV5-8; j_call: TRBJ1-3; clone_size: .; d_call: .
cdr3_aa: CAWSPRGYSNQPQHF; cdr3_nt: TGTGCCTGGAGTCCAAGGGGTTATAGCAATCAGCCCCAGCATTTT; v_call: TRBV30; j_call: TRBJ1-5; clone_size: .; d_call: .
cdr3_aa: CASSPGLAQETQYF; cdr3_nt: TGTGCCAGCAGCCCGGGACTAGCCCAAGAGACCCAGTACTTC; v_call: TRBV5-4; j_call: TRBJ2-5; clone_size: .; d_call: TRBD2
cdr3_aa: CASSLDLASRNEQFF; cdr3_nt: TGTGCCAGCAGCTTAGATTTAGCTTCGCGCAATGAGCAGTTCTTC; v_call: TRBV7-9; j_call: TRBJ2-1; clone_size: .; d_call: .
cdr3_aa: CASSWAAGYVTDTQYF; cdr3_nt: TGCGCCAGCAGCTGGGCGGCGGGATACGTAACAGATACGCAGTATTTT; v_call: TRBV5-1; j_call: TRBJ2-3; clone_size: once; d_call: .
cdr3_aa: CSVVLKTVVFTEAFF; cdr3_nt: TGCAGCGTTGTGTTGAAGACAGTAGTATTCACTGAAGCTTTCTTT; v_call: TRBV29-1; j_call: TRBJ1-1; clone_size: .; d_call: .
cdr3_aa: CASSLDTVYEQYF; cdr3_nt: TGTGCCAGCAGCTTGGATACTGTTTACGAGCAGTACTTC; v_call: TRBV5-4; j_call: TRBJ2-7; clone_size: .; d_call: .
cdr3_aa: CSAESGAPSGANVLTF; cdr3_nt: TGCAGCGCCGAGTCGGGTGCCCCCTCTGGGGCCAACGTCCTGACTTTC; v_call: TRBV29-1; j_call: TRBJ2-6; clone_size: .; d_call: .
cdr3_aa: CASSYPGPNSPLHF; cdr3_nt: TGTGCCAGCAGTTACCCAGGGCCGAATTCACCCCTCCACTTT; v_call: TRBV6-5; j_call: TRBJ1-6; clone_size: .; d_call: .
cdr3_aa: CASRSRLGGEQFF; cdr3_nt: TGTGCCAGCCGATCGCGCTTGGGGGGTGAGCAGTTCTTC; v_call: TRBV9; j_call: TRBJ2-1; clone_size: .; d_call: .
cdr3_aa: CASSLWTGGNEQFF; cdr3_nt: TGTGCCAGCAGCTTGTGGACAGGGGGCAATGAGCAGTTCTTC; v_call: TRBV5-6; j_call: TRBJ2-1; clone_size: .; d_call: TRBD1
cdr3_aa: CASALLGLAGGPGELFF; cdr3_nt: TGTGCCAGCGCTCTCCTGGGACTAGCGGGAGGTCCAGGGGAGCTGTTTTTT; v_call: TRBV28; j_call: TRBJ2-2; clone_size: .; d_call: TRBD2
cdr3_aa: CASRGSLSSNTEAFF; cdr3_nt: TGTGCCAGCCGAGGGTCTCTTTCCTCGAACACTGAAGCTTTCTTT; v_call: TRBV19; j_call: TRBJ1-1; clone_size: .; d_call: .
cdr3_aa: CASTSGTGGTGELFF; cdr3_nt: TGTGCCAGCACCTCCGGGACAGGGGGGACCGGGGAGCTGTTTTTT; v_call: TRBV6-6; j_call: TRBJ2-2; clone_size: once; d_call: TRBD1
cdr3_aa: CAWSKGGGQPQHF; cdr3_nt: TGTGCCTGGAGTAAGGGTGGAGGTCAGCCCCAGCATTTT; v_call: TRBV30; j_call: TRBJ1-5; clone_size: .; d_call: .
cdr3_aa: CAIKGRASGPQETQYF; cdr3_nt: TGTGCCATCAAGGGGAGGGCTAGCGGGCCCCAAGAGACCCAGTACTTC; v_call: TRBV10-3; j_call: TRBJ2-5; clone_size: .; d_call: TRBD2
cdr3_aa: CASRAGGFVDTGELFF; cdr3_nt: TGTGCCAGCAGGGCAGGGGGCTTTGTAGACACCGGGGAGCTGTTTTTT; v_call: TRBV28; j_call: TRBJ2-2; clone_size: .; d_call: TRBD1
cdr3_aa: CSVETGRYEQYF; cdr3_nt: TGCAGCGTTGAGACAGGGAGGTACGAGCAGTACTTC; v_call: TRBV29-1; j_call: TRBJ2-7; clone_size: .; d_call: .
cdr3_aa: CASRRQGGDTQYF; cdr3_nt: TGTGCCAGCAGGCGACAGGGGGGAGATACGCAGTATTTT; v_call: TRBV6-5; j_call: TRBJ2-3; clone_size: .; d_call: TRBD1
cdr3_aa: CASSRREGETQYF; cdr3_nt: TGTGCCAGCAGCCGAAGGGAGGGGGAGACCCAGTACTTC; v_call: TRBV7-3; j_call: TRBJ2-5; clone_size: once; d_call: TRBD2
cdr3_aa: CASSKRGVAIGELFF; cdr3_nt: TGCGCCAGCTCAAAACGGGGGGTCGCTATCGGGGAGCTGTTTTTT; v_call: TRBV5-1; j_call: TRBJ2-2; clone_size: .; d_call: TRBD2
cdr3_aa: CASSRREGNTGELFF; cdr3_nt: TGTGCCAGCAGCAGGAGGGAGGGGAACACCGGGGAGCTGTTTTTT; v_call: TRBV9; j_call: TRBJ2-2; clone_size: .; d_call: TRBD2
cdr3_aa: CASSATSGGLVETQYF; cdr3_nt: TGTGCCAGCAGCGCGACTAGCGGGGGGTTAGTGGAGACCCAGTACTTC; v_call: TRBV9; j_call: TRBJ2-5; clone_size: .; d_call: TRBD2
cdr3_aa: CASSIDQGLAGVVDEQFF; cdr3_nt: TGTGCCAGTAGTATAGATCAAGGGCTAGCGGGAGTAGTCGATGAGCAGTTCTTC; v_call: TRBV19; j_call: TRBJ2-1; clone_size: .; d_call: TRBD2
cdr3_aa: CASSSDRGNEQYF; cdr3_nt: TGTGCCAGCAGCTCTGACAGGGGTAACGAGCAGTACTTC; v_call: TRBV11-2; j_call: TRBJ2-7; clone_size: .; d_call: TRBD1
cdr3_aa: CASTQGHEQYF; cdr3_nt: TGTGCCAGTACCCAGGGTCACGAGCAGTACTTC; v_call: TRBV19; j_call: TRBJ2-7; clone_size: .; d_call: .
cdr3_aa: CASSRTSGGDTQYF; cdr3_nt: TGTGCCAGCTCACGGACTAGCGGGGGGGATACGCAGTATTTT; v_call: TRBV18; j_call: TRBJ2-3; clone_size: .; d_call: TRBD2
cdr3_aa: CASSQTPNYGYTF; cdr3_nt: TGTGCCAGTAGTCAGACTCCTAACTATGGCTACACCTTC; v_call: TRBV19; j_call: TRBJ1-2; clone_size: .; d_call: .
cdr3_aa: CASSPGTGGDEQFF; cdr3_nt: TGTGCCAGCTCACCGGGGACAGGGGGCGATGAGCAGTTCTTC; v_call: TRBV18; j_call: TRBJ2-1; clone_size: few; d_call: TRBD1
cdr3_aa: CASSYTSGGADTQYF; cdr3_nt: TGTGCCAGCAGTTACACTAGCGGGGGGGCAGATACGCAGTATTTT; v_call: TRBV6-5; j_call: TRBJ2-3; clone_size: .; d_call: TRBD2
cdr3_aa: CASSSTGANTEAFF; cdr3_nt: TGTGCCAGCAGCTCGACAGGAGCGAACACTGAAGCTTTCTTT; v_call: TRBV7-9; j_call: TRBJ1-1; clone_size: .; d_call: .
cdr3_aa: CASRLVAGGRNNEQFF; cdr3_nt: TGTGCCAGCAGGCTTGTAGCGGGGGGGAGAAACAATGAGCAGTTCTTC; v_call: TRBV27; j_call: TRBJ2-1; clone_size: .; d_call: TRBD2
cdr3_aa: CASSQLRDTEAFF; cdr3_nt: TGTGCCAGCAGCCAATTGAGGGACACTGAAGCTTTCTTT; v_call: TRBV4-2; j_call: TRBJ1-1; clone_size: .; d_call: .
cdr3_aa: CASSRTGAGNTIYF; cdr3_nt: TGTGCCAGCTCACGGACGGGGGCTGGAAACACCATATATTTT; v_call: TRBV18; j_call: TRBJ1-3; clone_size: .; d_call: .
cdr3_aa: CASSFRGQGVYEQYF; cdr3_nt: TGTGCCAGCAGCTTCCGCGGACAGGGTGTTTACGAGCAGTACTTC; v_call: TRBV7-9; j_call: TRBJ2-7; clone_size: .; d_call: TRBD1
cdr3_aa: CASSSISSISPTGGDTDTQYF; cdr3_nt: TGTGCCAGCAGTTCAATCTCGAGCATTTCGCCGACAGGGGGAGACACAGATACGCAGTATTTT; v_call: TRBV28; j_call: TRBJ2-3; clone_size: .; d_call: TRBD1
cdr3_aa: CASSESRGRPGELFF; cdr3_nt: TGTGCCAGCAGTGAGTCCAGGGGGCGGCCCGGGGAGCTGTTTTTT; v_call: TRBV2; j_call: TRBJ2-2; clone_size: .; d_call: TRBD1
cdr3_aa: CASSQYTGSGTEAFF; cdr3_nt: TGTGCCAGCTCACAGTATACAGGGAGTGGCACTGAAGCTTTCTTT; v_call: TRBV18; j_call: TRBJ1-1; clone_size: once; d_call: .
cdr3_aa: CAISELRRAQNTEAFF; cdr3_nt: TGTGCCATCAGTGAGCTTCGGAGGGCCCAGAACACTGAAGCTTTCTTT; v_call: TRBV10-3; j_call: TRBJ1-1; clone_size: .; d_call: .
cdr3_aa: CASSPQGGYEQYF; cdr3_nt: TGTGCCAGCAGTCCCCAGGGGGGATACGAGCAGTACTTC; v_call: TRBV28; j_call: TRBJ2-7; clone_size: .; d_call: .
cdr3_aa: CASSAGQGASPLHF; cdr3_nt: TGTGCCAGCTCAGCAGGACAGGGGGCTTCACCCCTCCACTTT; v_call: TRBV18; j_call: TRBJ1-6; clone_size: .; d_call: TRBD1